One and the same sample provided the 2 T cell receptor beta chains below, sequenced in a study of glioma-infiltrating T cells after dendritic cell vaccination. Time point defined: after dendritic cell vaccination, including at tumor progression/relapse. Generated by immunoSEQ multiplex PCR, the TCRdb table keeps only in-frame clones and is missing some. Of approximately 90,000 clones listed, approximately 80% are singletons. The specimen was blood, collected after dendritic cell vaccination. Every receptor here comes from a human donor with glioblastoma.

The chain combines TRBV27 with TRBJ1-6; TRBD1 aligns across 9 bases. J lost 7 bases, V lost 4 bases, and 5 bases had no gene match. The CDR3 is made up of 15 amino acids. CDR1 is MNHEY, CDR2 SMNVEV, per germline (reference sequence). Here the CDR3 DNA reads TGTGCCAGCAGTTCACAGGGGGCGGGGAATTCACCCCTCCACTTT. Translation: CASSSQGAGNSPLHF.

This clone occurred once. The chain links TRBV5-1 to TRBJ2-7; 11 bases match TRBD1. The ends lost 3 bases at V and 5 bases at J; junction bases unmatched: 7. The CDR3 is 15 residues long. The germline gives CDR1 SGHRS, CDR2 YFSETQ. The CDR3 nucleotides read TGCGCCAGCAGCTCAACCGGACAGGGGGCGAACGAGCAGTACTTC. Protein sequence: CASSSTGQGANEQYF.